This section outlines one T cell receptor (beta chain) sequence together with its context. Enrolled during active infection, Seattle patients were then followed longitudinally. This sample was included in a study of blood T cell repertoires in COVID-19. Study in general: Acute and convalescent COVID-19 samples came from the United States, Italy and Spain. PBMCs, B-cell-depleted T cells, or T cells provided the cDNA or gDNA that made up the material.

The germline V gene encodes CDR1 GTSNPN and CDR2 SVGIG (reference sequence). The V end was cut by 0 bases, the J end by 2 bases, with 11 bases between. The CDR3 consists of 14 residues. Authors' processing steps: Amplification of reference gene primers was used by the study to estimate nucleated cell counts. TCRdb keeps only in-frame clones here, not all; method: immunoSEQ multiplex PCR. The V and J calls and clone size are taken from that table; D and trimming were inferred from the DNA. The table includes 85,000 to 120,000 clones, around 87% detected once. The origin of this receptor is a woman in her fifties or sixties with COVID-19, enrolled during active disease. The sequenced sample consisted of peripheral blood. The genes are TRBV30 and TRBJ2-7, with D perhaps matching TRBD2 (7 bases). The CDR3 loop reads CAWSVRGGAYEQYF. CDR3 sequence (DNA): TGTGCCTGGAGTGTACGAGGGGGGGCCTACGAGCAGTACTTC.